Listed below are T cell receptor beta chains from one sample, sequenced in a study of OX40 agonist ivuxolimab in advanced cancers. The protocol was immunoSEQ multiplex PCR, while the TCRdb copy is restricted to in-frame clones and leaves out a portion. This table has about 89,000 clones, about 88% appearing once. This specimen was CD4+ or CD8+ T cells sorted from blood, taken in a trial of the OX40 agonist ivuxolimab. Every receptor here comes from an adult with an advanced solid tumor such as melanoma, head and neck, liver or kidney cancer. Both conserved end residues are part of each CDR3. A D gene is named only where the DNA matches it firmly. The listing skips clone size in some rows; elsewhere it reads once, few, many or a size class.

TRBJ2-3	NA	TRBD2	TRBV11-2	TGTGCCAGCAGCCGACGAGAACCGGGACTAGCGGGGACAGATACGCAGTATTTT	CASSRREPGLAGTDTQYF
TRBJ1-6	NA	NA	TRBV7-2	TGTGCCAGCAGCTTCCCGGGGCAGGGAGGAAATTCACCCCTCCACTTT	CASSFPGQGGNSPLHF
TRBJ2-3	NA	NA	TRBV4-2	TGTGCCAGCAGCCAAGATGGGCTAACCCGCGCAGATACGCAGTATTTT	CASSQDGLTRADTQYF
TRBJ1-6	NA	NA	TRBV6-5	TGTGCCAGCAGTTACTCCAACACCCCAGCCACCCTCCACTTT	CASSYSNTPATLHF
TRBJ2-5	NA	NA	TRBV5-1	TGCGCCAGCAGCTTGGGGGTCTTTACAGGATTCCAAGAGACCCAGTACTTC	CASSLGVFTGFQETQYF
TRBJ1-1	few	NA	TRBV6-1	TGTGCCAGCAGTGAAGGTTACGCTGAAGCTTTCTTT	CASSEGYAEAFF
TRBJ1-6	NA	TRBD1	TRBV5-1	TGCGCCAGCAGCTTGGCGGGACAGGGATTATCACCCCTCCACTTT	CASSLAGQGLSPLHF
TRBJ2-5	NA	NA	TRBV7-7	TGTGCCAGCAGCCCCGGACTGGATACGACACAAGAGACCCAGTACTTC	CASSPGLDTTQETQYF
TRBJ2-7	NA	TRBD1	TRBV11-2	TGTGCCAGCAGCCGACGGGCAGGGGGTGGTGCGTACGAGCAGTACTTC	CASSRRAGGGAYEQYF
TRBJ1-3	NA	NA	TRBV9	TGTGCCAGCAGCGTAGGAAACGTGGGCTCTGGAAACACCATATATTTT	CASSVGNVGSGNTIYF
TRBJ2-3	NA	NA	TRBV10-3	TGTGCCATCAGTGGAGCTAGCACAGATACGCAGTATTTT	CAISGASTDTQYF
TRBJ1-1	NA	NA	TRBV7-9	TGTGCCAGCAGCTTAGCGGGGGCAGGTATAACTTTCTTT	CASSLAGAGITFF